Given below is one T cell receptor (beta chain) in context. A junction boundary mismatches the germline segment, possibly from a read error. These data belong to a study of blood T cell repertoires in COVID-19. Overall study context: The United States, Italy and Spain were the sources of the acute and convalescent COVID-19 samples. PBMCs, B-cell-depleted T cells, or T cells provided the cDNA or gDNA that made up the material.

CDR3 length: 13 residues. Germline lookup yields CDR1 SGDLS and CDR2 YYNGEE. How the authors handled the data: Estimated nucleated cell counts came from reference gene primer amplification. Some clones are missing from TCRdb's copy, which holds only in-frame ones; the method was immunoSEQ multiplex PCR. V and J calls and clone size are given by that table; D and trimming were obtained from the DNA. Here the sample spans around 250,000 clones, 65% to 85% being singletons. The sample consisted of peripheral blood. The origin of this receptor is a man in his forties or fifties with active or convalescent COVID-19. The chain couples TRBV9 to TRBJ2-2; D ambiguous. CDR3 loop: CASSVTNSGELFF. The CDR3 DNA reads TGTGCCAGCAGCGTGACGAACAGCGGGGAGCTGTTTTTT.